These 13 T cell receptor beta chains were all obtained from the same sample, sequenced in a study of T cell responses to AZD1222 COVID-19 vaccine. Assay used: immunoSEQ multiplex PCR; TCRdb lists only in-frame clones, some missing. There are hundreds of thousands of clones in the sample; 93% occur only once, and roughly 1% lies in the top ten. Material: peripheral blood, obtained on day 0 of MenACWY control vaccination. These receptors were taken from an adult in good health.

The V and J genes are TRBV7-2 and TRBJ1-2, with D possibly TRBD1 on 5 matching bases. V lost 7 bases, J lost 0 bases, and 12 bases lay in between. The CDR3 is 14 amino acids. Looked up from germline, CDR1 is SGHTA and CDR2 is FQGNSA. Written as DNA, the CDR3 is TGTGCCAGCACGCCGGGGACGACTAACTATGGCTACACCTTC. Amino acids: CASTPGTTNYGYTF.

The chain links TRBV29-1 to TRBJ1-1; 7 bases agree with TRBD1. CDR3 length: 12 residues. The V gene's germline CDR1 is SQVTM and CDR2 ANQGSEA. Trimming at V came to 4 bases and at J to 7 bases, leaving 6 bases not matched to a gene. This CDR3 reads CSVATGTVEAFF. The DNA for the CDR3 is TGCAGCGTTGCGACCGGGACAGTTGAAGCTTTCTTT.

In this sample, this clone turned up once. The V and J genes are TRBV30 and TRBJ1-5; the D is unclear. Trimming took 0 bases from V and 3 from J, leaving 9 bases between them. The length of the CDR3 is 14 residues. Germline V gene data show CDR1 as GTSNPN and CDR2 as SVGIG (reference sequence). The CDR3, as DNA: TGTGCCTGGAGTGTAATGGCTTTCAATCAGCCCCAGCATTTT. Protein: CAWSVMAFNQPQHF.

Only a few counts were recorded for this clone. CDR3 nucleotides: TGTGCCAGCAGTTACGGGCAGACCGGCTACACCTTC. This sequence encodes CASSYGQTGYTF. This chain connects TRBV6-6 to TRBJ1-2; D call uncertain. The V gene lost 2 bases and the J gene lost 8 bases, with 9 bases spanning the gap. The CDR3 is made up of 12 amino acids. Germline CDR1 reads MNHNY; CDR2 reads SVGAGI (reference sequence).

The rearrangement uses TRBV6-5 and TRBJ1-2, with D tentatively TRBD1 (5 bases). Per germline, CDR1 MNHEY and CDR2 SVGAGI. Deletions cut 9 bases from V and 4 bases from J, with 18 bases between. The CDR3 has 14 residues. The CDR3 DNA is TGTGCCAGTACCGAGAGGGGCCGGGGCTATGGCTACACCTTC. Residues: CASTERGRGYGYTF.

The rearrangement uses TRBV3-1 (or the pseudogene TRBV3-2) and TRBJ1-6; D possibly corresponds to TRBD1 (6 bases). Trimming stripped 5 bases from V and 10 bases from J, with 18 bases between. CDR1 is LGHDT, CDR2 YNNKEL, per germline (reference sequence). The CDR3 extends over 15 amino acids. Here the CDR3 DNA reads TGTGCCAGCAGCTCCCGGGACACTGCTGGCTCACCCCTCCACTTT. This encodes CASSSRDTAGSPLHF.

The chain recombines TRBV7-3 with TRBJ2-1; the match to TRBD1 covers 7 bases. The length of the CDR3 is 15 residues. Germline V gene data show CDR1 as SGHTA and CDR2 as FQGTGA. The V gene end was trimmed by 0 bases and the J gene end by 11 bases; junction bases not matched to a gene: 10. The DNA of the CDR3 is TGTGCCAGCAGCTTAACCGGGGACAGAAGCGGTAAGCAGTTCTTC. Translated: CASSLTGDRSGKQFF.

The chain combines TRBV7-2 with TRBJ1-1; maybe TRBD1 (5 bases). Germline V gene data show CDR1 as SGHTA and CDR2 as FQGNSA. The germline V and J ends were trimmed by 1 base and 0 bases, with 6 bases remaining between them. The CDR3 is 14 amino acids. The CDR3 bases are TGTGCCAGCAGCTTAGGGGGCATGAACACTGAAGCTTTCTTT. It translates to CASSLGGMNTEAFF.

CDR3 bases: TGTGCCAGCAGCTTTACTGGGGCCAACGTCCTGACTTTC. This sequence encodes CASSFTGANVLTF. The V call is TRBV5-4, the J call TRBJ2-6; D ambiguous. The CDR3 extends over 13 amino acids. Trimming cost V 2 bases and J 2 bases, with 2 bases left between them. CDR1 and CDR2 from the germline V gene are SGHNT and YYREEE (reference sequence).

The genes are TRBV18 and TRBJ2-1; a possible D gene is TRBD2 (6 bases). CDR1 KGHSH and CDR2 LQKENI come from the germline V gene. The V and J ends lost 0 bases and 7 bases respectively, with 16 bases between them. CDR3 length: 16 amino acids. As DNA, the CDR3 is TGTGCCAGCTCACCACCGTGGGGACTGCCGGGGAATGAGCAGTTCTTC. This codes for CASSPPWGLPGNEQFF.

J is TRBJ2-1 and V is TRBV6-5; 10 bases agree with TRBD2. The germline V gene has CDR1 MNHEY and CDR2 SVGAGI. The CDR3 covers 15 residues. The V gene end was trimmed by 7 bases and the J gene end by 8 bases; junction bases not matched to a gene: 11. Here the CDR3 DNA reads TGTGCCAGCAAAGTCCGGCTAGCGGGGGATCATGAGCAGTTCTTC. Its translation is CASKVRLAGDHEQFF.

This chain joins TRBV7-8 and TRBJ1-2; perhaps TRBD1 as D (6 bases). CDR3 length: 14 residues. Germline-derived CDR1 and CDR2 are SGHVS and FQNEAQ. Trimming cost V 0 bases and J 4 bases, with 9 bases left between them. The CDR3 coding sequence is TGTGCCAGCAGCTTAGCTGGGGGCAGCTATGGCTACACCTTC. It encodes CASSLAGGSYGYTF.

The chain has TRBV7-2 and TRBJ1-4, with D perhaps TRBD1 (5 bases). The CDR3 contains 16 residues. Trimming took off 4 bases at V and 3 bases at J, with 15 bases between the two ends. The V gene's germline CDR1 is SGHTA and CDR2 FQGNSA. CDR3 in amino acids: CASSSIWDGSNEKLFF. In DNA, the CDR3 is TGTGCCAGCAGCTCAATTTGGGACGGATCTAATGAAAAACTGTTTTTT.